This is a list of T cell receptor beta chains from one sample in a study of cytomegalovirus exposure and HLA in healthy donors. Some clones are missing from TCRdb's copy, which holds only in-frame ones; the method was immunoSEQ multiplex PCR. This sample has 170,000 or so clones, with around 80% found just once. The sample taken for sequencing was PBMCs. Receptor source: a woman aged 25 to 39 in good health and CMV-seropositive. The CDR3 runs from the conserved cysteine through the conserved F or W. The D gene is left open where the match is weak. Not every row has a clone size; where given, it reads once, few, many or a size class.

j_gene: TRBJ2-1; d_gene: TRBD2; v_gene: TRBV27; abundance: -; CDR3aa: CASSLLSLRSSGRAAYNEQFF; CDR3nt: TGTGCCAGCAGTTTATTATCATTGCGGTCTAGCGGGAGGGCCGCGTACAATGAGCAGTTCTTC
j_gene: TRBJ2-2; d_gene: -; v_gene: TRBV7-2; abundance: -; CDR3aa: CASSDPWASANTGELFF; CDR3nt: TGTGCCAGCAGCGATCCGTGGGCTAGCGCGAACACCGGGGAGCTGTTTTTT
j_gene: TRBJ1-5; d_gene: TRBD1; v_gene: TRBV6-5; abundance: -; CDR3aa: CASSSTGGNQPQHF; CDR3nt: TGTGCCAGCAGTTCAACAGGGGGCAATCAGCCCCAGCATTTT
j_gene: TRBJ1-3; d_gene: TRBD1; v_gene: TRBV27; abundance: -; CDR3aa: CASSSHRGPENTIYF; CDR3nt: TGTGCCAGCAGTTCCCACAGGGGGCCGGAAAACACCATATATTTT
j_gene: TRBJ1-5; d_gene: -; v_gene: TRBV4-3; abundance: -; CDR3aa: CASSRWASVEGQPQHF; CDR3nt: TGCGCCAGCAGCCGTTGGGCGTCGGTGGAGGGTCAGCCCCAGCATTTT
j_gene: TRBJ2-7; d_gene: -; v_gene: TRBV9; abundance: -; CDR3aa: CASSVTGYEQYF; CDR3nt: TGTGCCAGCAGCGTCACAGGGTACGAGCAGTACTTC
j_gene: TRBJ1-5; d_gene: TRBD1; v_gene: TRBV28; abundance: -; CDR3aa: CASSFQGQGNQPQHF; CDR3nt: TGTGCCAGCAGTTTTCAAGGACAGGGCAATCAGCCCCAGCATTTT
j_gene: TRBJ1-3; d_gene: -; v_gene: TRBV13; abundance: -; CDR3aa: CASSSTGSISGNTIYF; CDR3nt: TGTGCCAGCAGCTCGACGGGGTCTATCTCTGGAAACACCATATATTTT
j_gene: TRBJ1-1; d_gene: TRBD1; v_gene: TRBV10-2; abundance: -; CDR3aa: CATREIQGANGDTEAFF; CDR3nt: TGCGCCACCCGTGAGATACAGGGGGCGAATGGGGACACTGAAGCTTTCTTT
j_gene: TRBJ2-5; d_gene: TRBD1; v_gene: TRBV5-1; abundance: -; CDR3aa: CASSLRQGQGETQYF; CDR3nt: TGCGCCAGCAGCTTGCGACAGGGTCAGGGAGAGACCCAGTACTTC
j_gene: TRBJ1-1; d_gene: -; v_gene: TRBV10-3; abundance: -; CDR3aa: CAIRTTGVSEAFF; CDR3nt: TGTGCCATCAGGACGACGGGGGTCTCTGAAGCTTTCTTT
j_gene: TRBJ2-5; d_gene: TRBD1; v_gene: TRBV5-1; abundance: few; CDR3aa: CASSLAGTGGEETQYF; CDR3nt: TGCGCCAGCAGCTTGGCTGGGACAGGGGGAGAAGAGACCCAGTACTTC
j_gene: TRBJ1-5; d_gene: -; v_gene: TRBV6-1; abundance: -; CDR3aa: CASREGGGAYQPQHF; CDR3nt: TGTGCCAGCAGGGAAGGAGGGGGGGCGTATCAGCCCCAGCATTTT
j_gene: TRBJ1-4; d_gene: -; v_gene: TRBV7-9; abundance: -; CDR3aa: CASSLGQANEKLFF; CDR3nt: TGTGCCAGCAGTTTGGGACAAGCTAATGAAAAACTGTTTTTT
j_gene: TRBJ1-5; d_gene: -; v_gene: TRBV7-6; abundance: -; CDR3aa: CASSQYAGANQPQHF; CDR3nt: TGTGCCAGCAGCCAATACGCAGGGGCGAATCAGCCCCAGCATTTT
j_gene: TRBJ2-1; d_gene: TRBD2; v_gene: TRBV6-1; abundance: few; CDR3aa: CASSPGLAYNEQFF; CDR3nt: TGTGCCAGCAGCCCGGGACTAGCGTACAATGAGCAGTTCTTC
j_gene: TRBJ2-1; d_gene: TRBD1; v_gene: TRBV7-9; abundance: -; CDR3aa: CASRTGAGNEQFF; CDR3nt: TGTGCCAGCAGGACAGGGGCAGGCAATGAGCAGTTCTTC
j_gene: TRBJ2-7; d_gene: TRBD1; v_gene: TRBV19; abundance: few; CDR3aa: CASAGLGTGHTYEQYF; CDR3nt: TGTGCCAGTGCGGGTTTGGGGACAGGGCACACCTACGAGCAGTACTTC
j_gene: TRBJ2-7; d_gene: TRBD2; v_gene: TRBV4-1; abundance: -; CDR3aa: CASSPTSGTYEQYF; CDR3nt: TGCGCCAGCAGTCCGACTAGCGGGACCTACGAGCAGTACTTC
j_gene: TRBJ2-7; d_gene: TRBD1; v_gene: TRBV29-1; abundance: -; CDR3aa: CSVVRQGAVYEQYF; CDR3nt: TGCAGCGTTGTAAGACAGGGGGCGGTTTACGAGCAGTACTTC
j_gene: TRBJ2-2; d_gene: TRBD2; v_gene: TRBV15; abundance: -; CDR3aa: CATSRRLAFDPGELFF; CDR3nt: TGTGCCACCAGCAGGCGACTAGCTTTCGATCCGGGGGAGCTGTTTTTT
j_gene: TRBJ1-1; d_gene: -; v_gene: TRBV27; abundance: few; CDR3aa: CASSFSGRGNTEAFF; CDR3nt: TGTGCCAGCAGTTTTTCTGGCAGGGGGAACACTGAAGCTTTCTTT
j_gene: TRBJ1-4; d_gene: -; v_gene: TRBV30; abundance: -; CDR3aa: CAWSARAPNEKLFF; CDR3nt: TGTGCCTGGAGTGCGAGAGCCCCTAATGAAAAACTGTTTTTT
j_gene: TRBJ2-7; d_gene: TRBD1; v_gene: TRBV28; abundance: -; CDR3aa: CASIGQGRFNEQYF; CDR3nt: TGTGCCAGCATTGGACAGGGGAGGTTCAACGAGCAGTACTTC
j_gene: TRBJ1-1; d_gene: -; v_gene: TRBV5-1; abundance: -; CDR3aa: CASSVGQPNTEAFF; CDR3nt: TGCGCCAGCAGCGTAGGACAGCCGAACACTGAAGCTTTCTTT
j_gene: TRBJ2-3; d_gene: TRBD2; v_gene: TRBV4-1; abundance: -; CDR3aa: CASSLAGGPTDTQYF; CDR3nt: TGCGCCAGCAGTCTAGCGGGAGGGCCGACAGATACGCAGTATTTT
j_gene: TRBJ1-2; d_gene: -; v_gene: TRBV14; abundance: -; CDR3aa: CASSPLDIPLGGYTF; CDR3nt: TGTGCCAGCAGCCCACTAGACATACCTCTAGGCGGCTACACCTTC
j_gene: TRBJ1-4; d_gene: -; v_gene: TRBV10-3; abundance: -; CDR3aa: CATMAAGGQNEKLFF; CDR3nt: TGTGCCACCATGGCCGCGGGCGGTCAGAATGAAAAACTGTTTTTT